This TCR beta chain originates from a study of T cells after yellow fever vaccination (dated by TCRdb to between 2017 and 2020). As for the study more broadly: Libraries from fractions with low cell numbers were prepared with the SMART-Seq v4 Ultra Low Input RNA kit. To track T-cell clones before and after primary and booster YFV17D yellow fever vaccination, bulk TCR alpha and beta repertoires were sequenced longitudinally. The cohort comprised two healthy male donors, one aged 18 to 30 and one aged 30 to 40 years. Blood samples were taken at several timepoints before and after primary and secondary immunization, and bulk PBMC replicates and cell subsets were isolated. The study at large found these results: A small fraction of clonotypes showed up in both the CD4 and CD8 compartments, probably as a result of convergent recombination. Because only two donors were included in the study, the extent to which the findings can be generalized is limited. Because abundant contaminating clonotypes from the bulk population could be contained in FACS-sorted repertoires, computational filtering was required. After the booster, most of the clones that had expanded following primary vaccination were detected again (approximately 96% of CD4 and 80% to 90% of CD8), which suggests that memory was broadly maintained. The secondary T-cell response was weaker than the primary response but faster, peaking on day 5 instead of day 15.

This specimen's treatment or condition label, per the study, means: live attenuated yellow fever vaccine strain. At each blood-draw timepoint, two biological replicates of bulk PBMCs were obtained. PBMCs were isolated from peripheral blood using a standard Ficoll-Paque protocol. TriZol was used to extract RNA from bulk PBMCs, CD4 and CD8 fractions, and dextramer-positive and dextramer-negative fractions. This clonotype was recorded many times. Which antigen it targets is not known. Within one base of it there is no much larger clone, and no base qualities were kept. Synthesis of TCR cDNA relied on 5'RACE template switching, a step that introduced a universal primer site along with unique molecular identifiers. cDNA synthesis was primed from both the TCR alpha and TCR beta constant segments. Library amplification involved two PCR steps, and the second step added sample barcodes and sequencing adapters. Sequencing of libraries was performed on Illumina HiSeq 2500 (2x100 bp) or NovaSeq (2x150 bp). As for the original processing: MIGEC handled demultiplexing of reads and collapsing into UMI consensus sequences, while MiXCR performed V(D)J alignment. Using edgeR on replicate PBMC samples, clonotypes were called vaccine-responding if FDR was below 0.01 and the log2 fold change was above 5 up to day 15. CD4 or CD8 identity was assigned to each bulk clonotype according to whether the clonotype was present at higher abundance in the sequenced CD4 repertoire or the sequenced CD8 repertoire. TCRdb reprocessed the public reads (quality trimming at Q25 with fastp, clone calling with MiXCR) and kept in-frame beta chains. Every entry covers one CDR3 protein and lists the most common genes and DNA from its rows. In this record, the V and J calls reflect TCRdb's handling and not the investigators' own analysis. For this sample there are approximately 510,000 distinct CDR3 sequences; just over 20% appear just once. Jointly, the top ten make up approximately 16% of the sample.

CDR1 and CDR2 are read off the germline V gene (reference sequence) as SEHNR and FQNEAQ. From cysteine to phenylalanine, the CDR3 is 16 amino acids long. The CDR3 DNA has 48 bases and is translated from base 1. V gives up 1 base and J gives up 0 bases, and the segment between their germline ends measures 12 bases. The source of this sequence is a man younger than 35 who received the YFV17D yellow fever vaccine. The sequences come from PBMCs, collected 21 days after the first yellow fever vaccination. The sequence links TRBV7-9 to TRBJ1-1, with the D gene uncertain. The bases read TGTGCCAGCAGCTTAGGTGATCCAGTTATGAACACTGAAGCTTTCTTT. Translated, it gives CASSLGDPVMNTEAFF. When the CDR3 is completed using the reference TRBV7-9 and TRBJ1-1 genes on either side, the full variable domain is DTGVSQNPRHKITKRGQNVTFRCDPISEHNRLYWYRQTLGQGPEFLTYFQNEAQLEKSRLLSDRFSAERPKGSFSTLEIQRTEQGDSAMYLCASSLGDPVMNTEAFFGQGTRLTVV.